This T cell receptor beta chain was captured by sequencing in a study of blood T cell repertoires in COVID-19. This clone was counted a few times. Trimming pared 5 bases from V and 5 bases from J, leaving 9 bases between. The V gene's germline CDR1 is LGHDT and CDR2 YNNKEL (reference sequence). This CDR3 region has 12 residues. TCRdb's table, derived via immunoSEQ multiplex PCR, lists solely in-frame clones and lacks some. The table lists 370,000 or so clones, roughly 86% of them singletons, with 1.3% in the top ten. The sample taken for sequencing was PBMCs or T cells enriched from blood (not recorded which). The receptor comes from a man under 40 who had recovered from COVID-19. V gene TRBV3-1 (or the pseudogene TRBV3-2) combines with J gene TRBJ1-1, with no clear D. In DNA, the CDR3 is TGTGCCAGCAGCTCCTCCCGGACTGAAGCTTTCTTT. Encoded protein: CASSSSRTEAFF.